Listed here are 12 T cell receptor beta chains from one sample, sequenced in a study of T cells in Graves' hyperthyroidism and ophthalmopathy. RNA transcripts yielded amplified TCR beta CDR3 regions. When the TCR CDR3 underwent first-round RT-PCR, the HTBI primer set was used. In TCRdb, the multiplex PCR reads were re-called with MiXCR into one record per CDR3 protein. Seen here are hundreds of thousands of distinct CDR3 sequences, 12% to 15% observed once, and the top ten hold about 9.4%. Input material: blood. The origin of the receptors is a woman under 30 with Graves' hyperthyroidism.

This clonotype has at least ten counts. The DNA for the CDR3 is TGTGCCAGCAGCTTACAGGGACCGGGAAGAGAGACCCAGTACTTC. Residues: CASSLQGPGRETQYF. The rearrangement uses TRBV7-9 and TRBJ2-5; TRBD1 or TRBD2 may be the D gene (5 bases each). Germline V CDR1 and CDR2: SEHNR, FQNEAQ (reference sequence). Trimming left V 2 bases short and J 4 bases short, with 14 bases between. CDR3 length: 15 residues.

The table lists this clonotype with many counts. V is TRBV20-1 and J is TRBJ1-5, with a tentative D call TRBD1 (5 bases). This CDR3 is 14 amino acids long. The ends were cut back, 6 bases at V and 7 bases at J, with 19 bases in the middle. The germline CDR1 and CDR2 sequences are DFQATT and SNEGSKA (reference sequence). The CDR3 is CSAKTGGQGQPQHF. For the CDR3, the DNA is TGCAGTGCCAAGACCGGCGGGCAGGGACAGCCCCAGCATTTT.

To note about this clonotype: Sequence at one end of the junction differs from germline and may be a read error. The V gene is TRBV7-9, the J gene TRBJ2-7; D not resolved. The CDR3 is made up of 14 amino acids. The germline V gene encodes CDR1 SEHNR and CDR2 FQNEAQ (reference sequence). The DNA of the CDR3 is TGTGCCAGCAGCTTACAGTTTGATAGTATACGGAAGCACTTC. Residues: CASSLQFDSIRKHF.

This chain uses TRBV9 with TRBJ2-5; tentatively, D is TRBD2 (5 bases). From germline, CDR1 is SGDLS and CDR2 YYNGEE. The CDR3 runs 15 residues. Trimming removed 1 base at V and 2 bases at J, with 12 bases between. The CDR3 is CASSVSAGEQETQYF. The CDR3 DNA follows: TGTGCCAGCAGCGTATCCGCCGGGGAACAAGAGACCCAGTACTTC. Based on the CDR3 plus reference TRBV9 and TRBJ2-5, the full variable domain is DSGVTQTPKHLITATGQRVTLRCSPRSGDLSVYWYQQSLDQGLQFLIQYYNGEERAKGNILERFSAQQFPDLHSELNLSSLELGDSALYFCASSVSAGEQETQYFGPGTRLLVL.

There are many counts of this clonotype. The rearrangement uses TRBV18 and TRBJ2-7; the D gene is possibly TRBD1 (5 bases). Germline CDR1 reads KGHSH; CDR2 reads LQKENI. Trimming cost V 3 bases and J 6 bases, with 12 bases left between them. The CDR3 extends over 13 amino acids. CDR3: CASSPQGWGEQYF. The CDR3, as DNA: TGTGCCAGCTCACCCCAGGGTTGGGGCGAGCAGTACTTC.

The CDR3 spells CASSQQGRSSYEQYF. The CDR3 DNA reads as TGTGCCAGCAGCCAGCAGGGGCGAAGCTCCTACGAGCAGTACTTC. J is TRBJ2-7 and V is TRBV12-3 or TRBV12-4, with D perhaps TRBD1 (6 bases). The V and J ends lost 6 bases and 0 bases respectively, with 15 bases between them. This CDR3 comprises 15 residues.

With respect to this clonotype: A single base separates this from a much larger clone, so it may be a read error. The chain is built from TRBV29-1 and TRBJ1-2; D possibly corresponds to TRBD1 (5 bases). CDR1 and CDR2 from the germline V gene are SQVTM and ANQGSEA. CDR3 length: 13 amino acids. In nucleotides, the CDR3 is TGCAGCGTTGATGGGGGATCCGACTATGGCTGCACCTTC. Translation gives CSVDGGSDYGCTF. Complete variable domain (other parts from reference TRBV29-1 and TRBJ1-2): SAVISQKPSRDICQRGTSLTIQCQVDSQVTMMFWYRQQPGQSLTLIATANQGSEATYESGFVIDKFPISRPNLTFSTLTVSNMSPEDSSIYLCSVDGGSDYGCTFGSGTRLTVV.

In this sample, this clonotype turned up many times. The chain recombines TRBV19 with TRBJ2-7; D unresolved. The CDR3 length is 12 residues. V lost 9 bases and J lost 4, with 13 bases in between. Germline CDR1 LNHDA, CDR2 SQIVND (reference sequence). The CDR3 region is CASSRGPYEQYF. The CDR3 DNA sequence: TGTGCCAGCAGCCGCGGCCCATACGAGCAGTACTTC.

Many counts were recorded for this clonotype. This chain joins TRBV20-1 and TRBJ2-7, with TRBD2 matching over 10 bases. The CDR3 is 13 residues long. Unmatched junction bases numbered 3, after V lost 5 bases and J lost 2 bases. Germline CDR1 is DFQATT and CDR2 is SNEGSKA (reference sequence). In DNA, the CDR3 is TGCAGTGCTCGGACTAGCGGAACCTACGAGCAGTACTTC. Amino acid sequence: CSARTSGTYEQYF.

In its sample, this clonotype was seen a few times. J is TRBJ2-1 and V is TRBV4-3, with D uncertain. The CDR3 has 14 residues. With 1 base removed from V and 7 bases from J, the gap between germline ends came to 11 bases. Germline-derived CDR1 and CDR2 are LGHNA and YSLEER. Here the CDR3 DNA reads TGCGCCAGCAGCCAAGGGTTCACAGTAAATGAGCAGTTCTTC. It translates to CASSQGFTVNEQFF.

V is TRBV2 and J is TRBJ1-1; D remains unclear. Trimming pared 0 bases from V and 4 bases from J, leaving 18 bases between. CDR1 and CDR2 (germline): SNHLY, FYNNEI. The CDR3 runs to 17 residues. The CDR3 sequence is CASSEAGPFRRVTEAFF. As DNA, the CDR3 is TGTGCCAGCAGTGAAGCAGGGCCGTTTCGCCGTGTCACTGAAGCTTTCTTT.

CDR3: CASSLGTGWIAKNIQYF. The CDR3 coding sequence is TGTGCCAGCAGTTTGGGGACGGGGTGGATCGCCAAAAACATTCAGTACTTC. The V call is TRBV12-3 or TRBV12-4, the J call TRBJ2-4; D is tentatively TRBD1 or TRBD2 (5 bases each). With 3 bases removed from V and 1 base from J, the gap between germline ends came to 16 bases. The CDR3 runs 17 residues.